The 29 T cell receptor beta chains below were found in one sample sequenced in a study of shared clonotypes between healthy human individuals. The assay was immunoSEQ multiplex PCR, and TCRdb's table has in-frame clones only and misses some. The sample has roughly 2.2 million clones; 85% to 95% are singletons. The sample comprised naive CD4+ T cells from PBMCs. Subset described: CD45RA+ positively selected. The receptor source for this set is a man between 18 and 35 years old in good health. Some clones in this sample may be carry-over from other donors' samples.

The chain carries TRBV28 and TRBJ1-5, with D hard to call. The V end lost 10 bases, the J end lost 0 bases, and 7 bases lay between the germline ends. The CDR3 sequence is 12 residues long. CDR1 and CDR2 (germline): MDHEN, SYDVKM. As DNA, the CDR3 is TGTGCCACTCGGGATAGCAATCAGCCCCAGCATTTT. Residues: CATRDSNQPQHF.

This chain links TRBV11-1 with TRBJ2-1; D not certain. The germline gives CDR1 SGHAT, CDR2 FQDESV (reference sequence). This CDR3 has 12 amino acids. Between the trimmed V and J ends, which lost 4 bases and 9 bases, there was a span of 10 bases. Here the CDR3 reads CASSWVAIEQFF. CDR3 DNA sequence: TGTGCCAGCAGCTGGGTTGCGATTGAGCAGTTCTTC.

This clone has just one count. This chain links TRBV6-1 with TRBJ2-6, with 8 bases lining up with TRBD1. This CDR3 has 18 residues. V dropped 2 bases and J dropped 0; count of bases not matched to a gene: 6. The germline V gene encodes CDR1 MNHNS and CDR2 SASEGT. The CDR3 sequence is CASSESGGEISGANVLTF. CDR3 sequence (DNA): TGTGCCAGCAGTGAATCAGGGGGCGAGATCTCTGGGGCCAACGTCCTGACTTTC.

The chain recombines TRBV28 with TRBJ2-2; D call uncertain. The germline V gene encodes CDR1 MDHEN and CDR2 SYDVKM. This CDR3 spans 15 amino acids. Trimming shortened V by 4 bases and J by 4 bases, and 13 bases separated the two germline ends. CDR3 sequence reads: CASSWNRPLTGELFF. The CDR3, as DNA: TGTGCCAGCAGTTGGAACCGACCCCTCACCGGGGAGCTGTTTTTT.

This chain joins TRBV5-4 and TRBJ2-4, with 9 nucleotides matching TRBD1. The CDR3 length is 15 residues. CDR1 is SGHNT and CDR2 is YYREEE in the germline V gene (reference sequence). J gave up 7 bases and V 4 bases, and 9 bases lay outside the gene matches. The CDR3 nucleotides read TGTGCCAGCAGCGCCACCGGGACAGGGTACAACATTCAGTACTTC. It codes for CASSATGTGYNIQYF.

This clone has just one count. The sample has other DNA sequences that encode this CDR3 too. The chain links TRBV18 to TRBJ2-5; D not certain. The germline V and J ends were trimmed by 3 bases and 5 bases, with 7 bases remaining between them. Germline CDR1 KGHSH, CDR2 LQKENI. The CDR3 totals 12 residues. This chain's CDR3 is CASSPSGETQYF. DNA for the CDR3: TGTGCCAGCTCACCGTCGGGCGAGACCCAGTACTTC.

The gene calls are TRBV7-2 and TRBJ2-1; no clear D gene. The V gene's germline CDR1 is SGHTA and CDR2 FQGNSA. V was pared by 4 bases and J by 6 bases, with 22 bases between. The CDR3 is made up of 17 amino acids. The CDR3 is CASSSTSTAWPVNEQFF. In DNA, the CDR3 is TGTGCCAGCAGCTCAACCTCGACCGCCTGGCCGGTCAATGAGCAGTTCTTC.

The genes are TRBV5-1 and TRBJ2-1, with TRBD1 matching 7 bases. The CDR3 extends over 14 amino acids. V was pared by 3 bases and J by 5 bases, with 5 bases of the junction left unmatched. Germline V gene lookup returns CDR1 SGHRS and CDR2 YFSETQ. CDR3 sequence (DNA): TGCGCCAGCAGCTGGGGGACAGCTAACAATGAGCAGTTCTTC. Residues: CASSWGTANNEQFF.

The J gene is TRBJ1-1, the V gene TRBV7-6; D is undetermined. The CDR3 runs to 16 residues. Trimming cost V 3 bases and J 2 bases, with 16 bases left between them. Per germline, CDR1 SGHVS and CDR2 FNYEAQ. The CDR3 protein is CASSFLFPGENTEAFF. The CDR3 DNA reads as TGTGCCAGCAGCTTTCTGTTCCCGGGCGAAAACACTGAAGCTTTCTTT.

The rearrangement links TRBV4-1 to TRBJ2-7; TRBD2 matches at 11 bases. This CDR3 contains 15 residues. V lost 2 bases, J lost 2 bases, and 2 bases stayed unmatched. Germline values: CDR1 MGHRA, CDR2 YSYEKL. The CDR3 DNA sequence: TGCGCCAGCAGCCAACCACTAGCGGGAGCCTACGAGCAGTACTTC. Translation gives CASSQPLAGAYEQYF.

This chain uses TRBV19 with TRBJ2-3; the D call may be TRBD1 or TRBD2 (5 bases each). CDR1 and CDR2 from the germline V gene are LNHDA and SQIVND (reference sequence). The CDR3 runs 15 residues. The V gene lost 5 bases and the J gene lost 2 bases, with 14 bases spanning the gap. The CDR3 bases are TGTGCCAGTAGTCCGGGACGGATGAACACAGATACGCAGTATTTT. This sequence encodes CASSPGRMNTDTQYF. The variable domain in full, completed from reference TRBV19 and TRBJ2-3, reads DGGITQSPKYLFRKEGQNVTLSCEQNLNHDAMYWYRQDPGQGLRLIYYSQIVNDFQKGDIAEGYSVSREKKESFPLTVTSAQKNPTAFYLCASSPGRMNTDTQYFGPGTRLTVL.

This clone has just one count. The chain employs TRBV7-3 and TRBJ1-1; 9 positions match TRBD1. J was trimmed by 8 bases and V by 1 base; bases with no gene match: 11. Germline-derived CDR1 and CDR2 are SGHTA and FQGTGA. The CDR3 totals 16 residues. The CDR3 DNA reads as TGTGCCAGCAGCTTAAATCCCCTGGGACAGGGCCAGGAAGCTTTCTTT. Translation: CASSLNPLGQGQEAFF.

This chain joins TRBV6-5 and TRBJ2-7, with 8 bases fitting TRBD1. V lost 6 bases to trimming and J lost 5 bases; unmatched junction nucleotides: 9. CDR3 size: 14 residues. CDR1 and CDR2 (germline): MNHEY, SVGAGI. The chain's CDR3 is CASRAQGAVHEQYF. In DNA form, the CDR3 reads TGTGCCAGCAGGGCTCAGGGGGCAGTCCACGAGCAGTACTTC.

V usage is TRBV12-1 and J usage is TRBJ2-5; TRBD2 is taken as the D call from the table, unchecked against the DNA. TRBV12-1 is given as a pseudogene. The CDR3 has 13 residues. The DNA for the CDR3 is TGTGCCAGCAGCTTTAAAAACTGGGAGACCCAGTACTTC. Its protein product is CASSFKNWETQYF.

The V gene is TRBV6-1, the J gene TRBJ1-1, with 9 bases identical to TRBD1. Germline CDR1 MNHNS, CDR2 SASEGT. CDR3 length equals 14 residues. The V segment lost 8 bases and the J segment 5 bases; nucleotides outside the gene matches: 9. This CDR3 reads CASLRDRVGTEAFF. CDR3 in DNA: TGTGCCAGCCTCCGGGACAGGGTGGGTACTGAAGCTTTCTTT.

The chain has TRBV7-9 and TRBJ2-7, with a possible D match to TRBD2 (6 bases). V lost 4 bases and J 0 bases, leaving 19 bases between the germline ends. The CDR3 sequence is 17 residues long. Germline V gives CDR1 SEHNR, CDR2 FQNEAQ (reference sequence). CDR3 protein: CASSSRPSGSSSYEQYF. The DNA for the CDR3 is TGTGCCAGCAGCTCCCGACCAAGCGGGTCGAGCTCCTACGAGCAGTACTTC.

The rearrangement links TRBV7-3 to TRBJ2-5, with 7 bases fitting TRBD2. The trim removed 2 bases at V and 2 bases at J, leaving 2 bases unmatched. Looked up from germline, CDR1 is SGHTA and CDR2 is FQGTGA. This CDR3 region has 14 residues. CDR3 sequence: CASSLAGVQETQYF. DNA of the CDR3: TGTGCCAGCAGCTTAGCGGGGGTACAAGAGACCCAGTACTTC.

V is TRBV7-9 and J is TRBJ2-7; TRBD2 aligns across 9 bases. Looked up from germline, CDR1 is SEHNR and CDR2 is FQNEAQ (reference sequence). The trim removed 7 bases at V and 4 bases at J, leaving 5 bases unmatched. CDR3 length: 13 amino acids. The CDR3 DNA is TGTGCCAGCATGGGCGGGAGGGCATACGAGCAGTACTTC. Its protein is CASMGGRAYEQYF.

The chain joins TRBV5-1 to TRBJ2-1; 8 bases align to TRBD2. CDR3 size: 15 residues. V shed 4 bases and J 8 bases; nucleotides not matched to a gene: 11. Germline CDR1 is SGHRS and CDR2 is YFSETQ. The CDR3 loop reads CASSVTSGTRDEQFF. In DNA form, the CDR3 reads TGCGCCAGCAGCGTCACTTCCGGGACTAGGGATGAGCAGTTCTTC. The complete variable domain, with remaining parts taken from reference TRBV5-1 and TRBJ2-1, reads KAGVTQTPRYLIKTRGQQVTLSCSPISGHRSVSWYQQTPGQGLQFLFEYFSETQRNKGNFPGRFSGRQFSNSRSEMNVSTLELGDSALYLCASSVTSGTRDEQFFGPGTRLTVL.

The chain carries TRBV2 and TRBJ1-3; D gene unclear. This CDR3 has 15 residues. V lost 6 bases, J lost 1 base, and 13 bases lay in between. Germline CDR1 reads SNHLY; CDR2 reads FYNNEI. The CDR3 is CASREGSGSGNTIYF. DNA for the CDR3: TGTGCCAGCAGGGAGGGTTCGGGTTCTGGAAACACCATATATTTT.

The chain combines TRBV7-2 with TRBJ2-7, with D perhaps TRBD2 (5 bases). Germline CDR1 is SGHTA and CDR2 is FQGNSA. Trimming shortened V by 5 bases and J by 2 bases, and 13 bases separated the two germline ends. CDR3 length: 14 amino acids. CDR3 nucleotide sequence: TGTGCCAGCAGCCCGGAGGCTGTTACCTACGAGCAGTACTTC. Its protein is CASSPEAVTYEQYF.

The chain recombines TRBV10-3 with TRBJ2-1, with D perhaps matching TRBD1 or TRBD2 (5 bases each). The CDR3 totals 18 residues. Germline CDR1 and CDR2: ENHRY and SYGVKD. Trimming took off 2 bases at V and 2 bases at J, with 19 bases between the two ends. The CDR3 DNA sequence: TGTGCCATCAGTGAGGCGGACTCTCTGGGGACCACCTACAATGAGCAGTTCTTC. It translates to CAISEADSLGTTYNEQFF.

V gene TRBV7-2 combines with J gene TRBJ2-2; 10 bases are shared with TRBD2. Losses at the gene ends were 5 bases for V and 3 bases for J; bases not matched to a gene: 6. In germline, CDR1 is SGHTA, CDR2 FQGNSA. The CDR3 sequence is 16 residues long. The CDR3 here is CASSATSGRYTGELFF. The CDR3 DNA is TGTGCCAGCAGCGCGACTAGCGGGCGCTACACCGGGGAGCTGTTTTTT.

About this clone itself: Other DNA sequences in this specimen translate into the identical CDR3. This chain uses TRBV28 with TRBJ2-7; 12 bases align to TRBD2. J gave up 4 bases and V 5 bases, and 6 bases lay outside the gene matches. Germline V gene data show CDR1 as MDHEN and CDR2 as SYDVKM. There are 15 residues in the CDR3. CDR3 nucleotides: TGTGCCAGCAGTCTAGCGGGAGGGCCCTCGTACGAGCAGTACTTC. Protein product: CASSLAGGPSYEQYF.

The chain combines TRBV5-1 with TRBJ2-1; 9 nucleotides align to TRBD1. CDR1 and CDR2 (germline): SGHRS, YFSETQ. V dropped 7 bases and J dropped 8; count of bases not matched to a gene: 10. The CDR3 has 14 residues. The CDR3 DNA follows: TGCGCCAGCTTTACAGGGGGCGCGTCCGATGAGCAGTTCTTC. Translated, it gives CASFTGGASDEQFF.

This chain connects TRBV30 to TRBJ1-2; D might be TRBD1 (6 bases). The length of the CDR3 is 15 residues. Germline V gene data show CDR1 as GTSNPN and CDR2 as SVGIG (reference sequence). Between the trimmed V and J ends, which lost 0 bases and 8 bases, there was a span of 19 bases. Written as DNA, the CDR3 is TGTGCCTGGAGTGTACTGGTTCAGGGGTTGACGGGCTACACCTTC. This sequence encodes CAWSVLVQGLTGYTF.

V usage is TRBV19 and J usage is TRBJ2-1; D may match TRBD1 or TRBD2 (6 bases each). The CDR3 totals 15 residues. Germline V gene lookup returns CDR1 LNHDA and CDR2 SQIVND (reference sequence). V shed 6 bases and J shed 4 bases, with 16 bases lying between them. The CDR3 DNA reads TGTGCCAGTAGACCCCGGGGGCTCCGATACAATGAGCAGTTCTTC. Encoded protein: CASRPRGLRYNEQFF.

This chain connects TRBV28 to TRBJ2-7; possibly TRBD1 or TRBD2 for D (6 bases each). The germline V gene encodes CDR1 MDHEN and CDR2 SYDVKM. This CDR3 is built from 12 residues. V was trimmed by 8 bases and J by 3 bases, leaving 11 bases between them. CDR3 DNA sequence: TGTGCCAGCGGGAAGGGGGGCTACGAGCAGTACTTC. Protein product: CASGKGGYEQYF.

The CDR3 DNA reads as TGCGCCAGCAGCTTGGCCAACAGGGAGACAGATACGCAGTATTTT. This translates into CASSLANRETDTQYF. The V gene is TRBV5-1, the J gene TRBJ2-3; maybe TRBD1 (6 bases). The germline gives CDR1 SGHRS, CDR2 YFSETQ. V lost 0 bases and J lost 3, with 11 bases in between. The CDR3 length is 15 residues.